This entry describes one TCR beta chain. Its specificity is unknown. The data were obtained in a study of OX40 agonist ivuxolimab in advanced cancers. Looking at the study overall: 40% to 50% of patients had received prior checkpoint inhibitor therapy. Overall study results and limits: Low normalized clonal expansion also occurred in some nonresponding patients. Relative to CD4+, CD8+ T cells held more expanded clones on average.

From germline, CDR1 is SGHTA and CDR2 FQGTGA. The V gene lost 4 bases and the J gene lost 7 bases, with 10 bases spanning the gap. The CDR3 totals 12 residues. Assay: immunoSEQ multiplex PCR; the TCRdb copy retains only in-frame clones and omits some. The sample records 35,000 to 45,000 clones, under 90% being singletons. The V gene is TRBV7-3, the J gene TRBJ1-1; D is perhaps TRBD1 (6 bases). The material sequenced was CD4+ or CD8+ T cells sorted from blood, taken in a trial of the OX40 agonist ivuxolimab. The sequence was obtained from an adult with an advanced solid tumor such as melanoma, head and neck, liver or kidney cancer. This CDR3 reads CASSSETGEAFF. CDR3 in DNA: TGTGCCAGCAGCTCCGAGACAGGTGAAGCTTTCTTT.